This T cell receptor (beta chain) was sequenced in a study of CD8 T cells in ankylosing spondylitis. Findings of the study overall: A TCR beta motif of roughly 8 highly homologous variants appeared characteristic of ankylosing spondylitis blood. Past studies reported some motif variants in reactive arthritis synovial fluid and blood.

Deletions cut 1 base from V and 1 base from J, with 7 bases between. This CDR3 contains 13 residues. The germline V gene has CDR1 DFQATT and CDR2 SNEGSKA (reference sequence). On this clonotype: Its antigen is unknown.

Each CDR3 protein is one row after TCRdb ran MiXCR on the 5' RACE reads. The data contain under 250,000 distinct CDR3 sequences, roughly 32% of them singletons. The sequence came from a male donor with ankylosing spondylitis or in good health (not recorded which). The sample consisted of blood, either unsorted or a sorted T cell fraction (not recorded which). The chain has TRBV20-1 and TRBJ2-5; D call uncertain. Written as DNA, the CDR3 is TGCAGTGCTAGAGGGGTTCCCCAAGAGACCCAGTACTTC. This codes for CSARGVPQETQYF.